Below are 21 T cell receptor beta chains sequenced from a single sample in a study of early T cells in non-severe SARS-CoV-2 infection. TCRdb re-analysed the 5' RACE reads in MiXCR, keeping a single row per CDR3 protein. Of 97,000 or so distinct CDR3 sequences detected, roughly 11% appear once; the ten largest clones hold about 4.5%. The sample here was whole blood, taken at baseline. These receptors came from an adult who was a healthcare worker with PCR-confirmed SARS-CoV-2 infection or an uninfected control (not recorded which).

In its sample, this clonotype was seen many times. This chain links TRBV25-1 with TRBJ1-1; maybe TRBD1 (5 bases). CDR3 length: 14 amino acids. The ends were cut back, 4 bases at V and 5 bases at J, with 14 bases in the middle. Germline CDR1 MGHDK, CDR2 SYGVNS. In DNA form, the CDR3 reads TGTGCCAGCAGTGGGGACTCTGTGACGACTGAAGCTTTCTTT. Translating gives CASSGDSVTTEAFF.

This clonotype was seen more than once but under ten times. This chain joins TRBV5-8 and TRBJ1-2; D not resolved. Deletions cut 3 bases from V and 5 bases from J, with 11 bases between. The CDR3 sequence is 13 residues long. From germline, CDR1 is SGHTS and CDR2 YDEGEE. In DNA, the CDR3 is TGTGCCAGCAGCTCTGCAAGACCGTATGGCTACACCTTC. This gives the protein CASSSARPYGYTF.

This clonotype was observed a few times. The V call is TRBV6-5, the J call TRBJ2-7; the D gene is possibly TRBD1 (6 bases). The CDR3 totals 14 residues. The V gene's germline CDR1 is MNHEY and CDR2 SVGAGI. V lost 4 bases, J lost 5 bases, and 15 bases lay in between. CDR3 DNA sequence: TGTGCCAGCAGTTCCATTTACAGGGACGACGAGCAGTACTTC. Translated, it gives CASSSIYRDDEQYF.

The gene calls are TRBV12-3 or TRBV12-4 and TRBJ1-1; 7 positions match TRBD1. V was pared by 6 bases and J by 1 base, with 5 bases of the junction left unmatched. This CDR3 has 14 amino acids. This CDR3 is CASRTGAANTEAFF. The CDR3 nucleotides read TGTGCCAGCAGAACAGGGGCGGCGAACACTGAAGCTTTCTTT.

The chain links TRBV6-2 or TRBV6-3 to TRBJ2-4, with D tentatively TRBD1 or TRBD2 (5 bases each). The CDR3 runs to 14 residues. In germline, CDR1 is MNHEY, CDR2 SVGEGT. Trimming removed 8 bases at V and 7 bases at J, with 18 bases between. CDR3 sequence (DNA): TGTGCCAGCGGGGGTCGAATTGGGAATAACATTCAGTACTTC. It yields the protein CASGGRIGNNIQYF.

This clonotype was seen more than once but under ten times. The chain links TRBV9 to TRBJ1-6; D ambiguous. Trimming stripped 0 bases from V and 6 bases from J, with 10 bases between. Germline CDR1 SGDLS, CDR2 YYNGEE. The CDR3 is 15 amino acids. CDR3 sequence: CASSVGAEPNSPLHF. The CDR3 DNA is TGTGCCAGCAGCGTAGGGGCAGAACCTAATTCACCCCTCCACTTT.

The chain has TRBV12-3 or TRBV12-4 and TRBJ2-3; TRBD2 agrees at 7 bases. V gave up 5 bases and J gave up 4 bases; unmatched junction bases: 3. There are 13 residues in the CDR3. The CDR3 bases are TGTGCCAGCAGTGCCAGCGGGGCAGATACGCAGTATTTT. Encoded protein: CASSASGADTQYF.

This clonotype was counted only a few times. The chain couples TRBV24-1 to TRBJ2-3; D may be TRBD1 (6 bases). This CDR3 contains 15 residues. The germline gives CDR1 KGHDR, CDR2 SFDVKD. Trimming stripped 7 bases from V and 4 bases from J, with 17 bases between. CDR3 loop: CATRQGRGRSDTQYF. For the CDR3, the DNA is TGTGCCACCAGACAGGGCAGGGGCAGATCAGATACGCAGTATTTT.

The CDR3 sequence is CSVDSADGEKLFF. CDR3 nucleotides: TGCAGCGTTGATTCCGCAGACGGCGAAAAACTGTTTTTT. The chain employs TRBV29-1 and TRBJ1-4; no reliable D call. CDR3 length: 13 residues. Germline values: CDR1 SQVTM, CDR2 ANQGSEA. The V and J ends lost 3 bases and 8 bases respectively, with 13 bases between them.

This clonotype was counted only a few times. The rearrangement uses TRBV5-1 and TRBJ1-1; the match to TRBD1 covers 7 bases. The J segment lost 5 bases and the V segment lost 4 bases, leaving 8 bases of the junction unmatched. Germline lookup yields CDR1 SGHRS and CDR2 YFSETQ. The CDR3 consists of 14 residues. The CDR3 bases are TGCGCCAGCAGCACGGGACAGAACCCGACTGAAGCTTTCTTT. It specifies CASSTGQNPTEAFF. Filled out from reference TRBV5-1 and TRBJ1-1, the complete variable domain reads KAGVTQTPRYLIKTRGQQVTLSCSPISGHRSVSWYQQTPGQGLQFLFEYFSETQRNKGNFPGRFSGRQFSNSRSEMNVSTLELGDSALYLCASSTGQNPTEAFFGQGTRLTVV.

The table lists this clonotype with many counts. J is TRBJ2-2 and V is TRBV12-3 or TRBV12-4; D gene unclear. The length of the CDR3 is 14 residues. V was clipped by 8 bases and J by 6 bases, with 16 bases between them. For the CDR3, the DNA is TGTGCCAGCTCCAAGTTGAGGATCGCCGGGGAGCTGTTTTTT. Translation: CASSKLRIAGELFF.

The chain links TRBV7-9 to TRBJ1-2; D gene ambiguous. Germline V CDR1 and CDR2: SEHNR, FQNEAQ (reference sequence). Trimming took off 1 base at V and 8 bases at J, with 14 bases between the two ends. There are 14 residues in the CDR3. The CDR3 DNA reads as TGTGCCAGCAGCTTAGTCGTCCCCGAGGGCGGCTACACCTTC. Amino acid sequence: CASSLVVPEGGYTF.

Many counts were recorded for this clonotype. This chain uses TRBV27 with TRBJ2-7, with a possible D match to TRBD2 (7 bases). CDR3 length: 16 residues. V was shortened by 0 bases and J by 5 bases, with 17 bases between the two germline ends. Germline CDR1 and CDR2: MNHEY and SMNVEV (reference sequence). The CDR3 DNA reads TGTGCCAGCAGTTTATCAGGGGGGGGTTTACGGGACGAGCAGTACTTC. Its translation: CASSLSGGGLRDEQYF.

This clonotype was recorded many times. The V call is TRBV30, the J call TRBJ1-1, with D perhaps TRBD1 (6 bases). The V gene's germline CDR1 is GTSNPN and CDR2 SVGIG (reference sequence). CDR3 size: 13 residues. The V gene lost 4 bases and the J gene lost 1 base, with 10 bases spanning the gap. CDR3: CAWNPGQNTEAFF. CDR3 DNA sequence: TGTGCCTGGAATCCGGGACAGAACACTGAAGCTTTCTTT.

At least ten counts were recorded for this clonotype. The chain combines TRBV29-1 with TRBJ2-2; the match to TRBD2 covers 8 bases. Germline CDR1 SQVTM, CDR2 ANQGSEA. This CDR3 is built from 13 residues. J gave up 7 bases and V 5 bases, and 6 bases lay outside the gene matches. CDR3 bases: TGCAGCGTTTTGTCGGGGGGGAGCGGGGAGCTGTTTTTT. The encoded protein is CSVLSGGSGELFF.

This clonotype was seen at least ten times. The chain combines TRBV7-2 with TRBJ1-6; D gene unclear. In germline, CDR1 is SGHTA, CDR2 FQGNSA. The CDR3 covers 15 residues. V was shortened by 4 bases and J by 8 bases, with 15 bases between the two germline ends. The CDR3 here is CASSSLVGTYSPLHF. The CDR3 DNA follows: TGTGCCAGCAGCTCGCTGGTGGGTACCTATTCACCCCTCCACTTT.

In this sample, this clonotype turned up many times. The J gene is TRBJ2-2, the V gene TRBV20-1; 8 nucleotides align to TRBD1. Germline V gene data show CDR1 as DFQATT and CDR2 as SNEGSKA (reference sequence). J was trimmed by 4 bases and V by 3 bases; bases with no gene match: 4. The CDR3 is 14 residues long. The CDR3 loop reads CSARTGVGTGELFF. The CDR3 region has the DNA TGCAGTGCTAGGACAGGGGTGGGCACCGGGGAGCTGTTTTTT.

The sample holds many counts of this clonotype. The rearrangement links TRBV12-5 to TRBJ2-3; 10 bases match TRBD2. This CDR3 spans 15 amino acids. With V trimmed by 7 bases and J by 5 bases, 9 bases remained unmatched. CDR1 and CDR2 from the germline V gene are LGHNT and FRNRAP. The CDR3 loop is CASVYSGGQEDTQYF. For the CDR3, the DNA is TGTGCTAGTGTTTATAGCGGGGGGCAAGAAGATACGCAGTATTTT. Combining the CDR3 with reference TRBV12-5 and TRBJ2-3 gives the whole variable domain DARVTQTPRHKVTEMGQEVTMRCQPILGHNTVFWYRQTMMQGLELLAYFRNRAPLDDSGMPKDRFSAEMPDATLATLKIQPSEPRDSAVYFCASVYSGGQEDTQYFGPGTRLTVL.

Within the sample, this clonotype is medium-sized (0.01 to 0.1%). V gene TRBV20-1 combines with J gene TRBJ2-7, with D unclear. The CDR3 has 14 amino acids. V dropped 3 bases and J dropped 4 bases, with 16 bases sitting between them. Germline V gene sequence: CDR1 DFQATT, CDR2 SNEGSKA (reference sequence). The CDR3 is CSARPRVRNYEQYF. The CDR3 DNA is TGCAGTGCTAGGCCTCGGGTCAGAAATTACGAGCAGTACTTC.

This chain uses TRBV6-2 or TRBV6-3 with TRBJ1-5; a possible D gene is TRBD1 (5 bases). The V end was cut by 6 bases, the J end by 1 base, with 10 bases between. This CDR3 spans 14 amino acids. CDR1 is MNHEY, CDR2 SVGEGT, per germline. In DNA, the CDR3 is TGTGCCAGCAGAACAGGTTTGAGCAATCAGCCCCAGCATTTT. It yields the protein CASRTGLSNQPQHF.

The chain links TRBV15 to TRBJ2-5; D not resolved. The germline gives CDR1 LNHNV, CDR2 YYDKDF (reference sequence). This CDR3 spans 15 amino acids. With 4 bases removed from V and 2 bases from J, the gap between germline ends came to 14 bases. CDR3 bases: TGTGCCACCAGCAATGAGTACAGCCAGCAAGAGACCCAGTACTTC. Its protein is CATSNEYSQQETQYF.